The 8 T cell receptor beta chains below were found in one sample sequenced in a study of T-cell memory formation after mild COVID-19 (dated by TCRdb to 2020 to 2022). Libraries were made using 5' RACE. Sequenced using an Illumina NovaSeq 6000. The public sequencing data were trimmed at Q25 with fastp and processed into clonotypes with MiXCR by TCRdb, which kept only in-frame beta chains. Merged by CDR3 protein, the rows form single entries marked with the most common genes and DNA. Recorded for this sample are about half a million distinct CDR3 sequences; roughly 20% of them occurred a single time. The ten largest clones represent more than 9% of the sample. The sequencing sample was made of PBMCs or a T cell subset sorted from them (not recorded which). The receptors were gathered from an adult woman who had mild COVID-19 (a few samples of this study predate the infection). The sample titles of this study are shuffled in the database, so cell type and time point are left out; the donor was told from shared clones.

This clonotype was seen a handful of times. V usage is TRBV12-3 or TRBV12-4 and J usage is TRBJ1-5; D is possibly TRBD1 (5 bases). CDR3 length: 13 amino acids. V was shortened by 4 bases and J by 9 bases, with 13 bases between the two germline ends. CDR3 amino acids: CASSSYDRGPQHF. CDR3 in DNA: TGTGCCAGCAGTTCGTACGACAGAGGGCCCCAGCATTTT.

This clonotype appeared a few times. The chain uses TRBV10-3 and TRBJ2-5; D gene uncertain. Trimming took off 8 bases at V and 7 bases at J, with 11 bases between the two ends. The length of the CDR3 is 11 residues. The germline V gene encodes CDR1 ENHRY and CDR2 SYGVKD. This CDR3 is CAIGSLGTQYF. In nucleotides, the CDR3 is TGTGCCATCGGGTCGTTGGGGACCCAGTACTTC.

Here the CDR3 DNA reads TGTGCCAGCAGTTCCGGAGGGGGGGCCGGGAACACTGAAGCTTTCTTT. This gives the protein CASSSGGGAGNTEAFF. The chain is built from TRBV6-5 and TRBJ1-1, with D possibly matching TRBD1 (6 bases). CDR1 and CDR2 (germline): MNHEY, SVGAGI. This CDR3 is built from 16 residues. With 4 bases removed from V and 1 base from J, the gap between germline ends came to 16 bases.

The chain is built from TRBV7-2 and TRBJ2-6; a weak D match, TRBD2 (7 bases). Germline V gene lookup returns CDR1 SGHTA and CDR2 FQGNSA. The CDR3 loop spans 17 amino acids. V lost 7 bases and J 2 bases, leaving 18 bases between the germline ends. Here the CDR3 DNA reads TGTGCCAGCACCCAAGGGGGGGCGGCTCCTGGGGCCAACGTCCTGACTTTC. Encoded protein: CASTQGGAAPGANVLTF. Using reference TRBV7-2 and TRBJ2-6 for the parts outside the CDR3, the full variable domain is GAGVSQSPSNKVTEKGKDVELRCDPISGHTALYWYRQSLGQGLEFLIYFQGNSAPDKSGLPSDRFSAERTGGSVSTLTIQRTQQEDSAVYLCASTQGGAAPGANVLTFGAGSRLTVL.

This clonotype showed up many times. CDR3 protein: CASSQGLAEKQETQYF. The CDR3 nucleotides are TGTGCCAGCAGCCAGGGACTAGCGGAAAAACAAGAGACCCAGTACTTC. The chain carries TRBV4-2 and TRBJ2-5, with 11 bases aligning to TRBD2. V shed 3 bases and J 2 bases; nucleotides not matched to a gene: 5. The CDR3 has 16 residues. CDR1 and CDR2 (germline): LGHNA, YNFKEQ.

In the case of this clonotype: The junction does not match germline at one end; this may be a read error. This rearrangement joins TRBV6-2 or TRBV6-3 to TRBJ2-2; 10 bases agree with TRBD2. Germline loops: CDR1 MNHEY, CDR2 SVGEGT. This CDR3 is 15 amino acids long. CDR3: CDSRTGTSDTGELFF. The CDR3 region has the DNA TGTGACAGCAGGACCGGGACTAGCGACACCGGGGAGCTGTTTTTT.

CDR3 sequence: CASSQGSRVYGYTF. DNA for the CDR3: TGTGCCAGCAGCCAAGGCAGCAGGGTGTATGGCTACACCTTC. The chain combines TRBV3-1 with TRBJ1-2; a weak D match, TRBD1 (5 bases). From germline, CDR1 is LGHDT and CDR2 YNNKEL (reference sequence). Between the trimmed V and J ends, which lost 1 base and 5 bases, there was a span of 11 bases. This CDR3 is 14 amino acids long.

The chain couples TRBV19 to TRBJ1-5; 7 nucleotides agree with TRBD1. Trimming at V came to 9 bases and at J to 2 bases, leaving 10 bases not matched to a gene. This CDR3 comprises 15 residues. Germline V gene sequence: CDR1 LNHDA, CDR2 SQIVND (reference sequence). CDR3 region: CASQDHDRGNQPQHF. DNA for the CDR3: TGTGCCAGCCAAGACCACGACAGGGGCAATCAGCCCCAGCATTTT.